The TCR beta chain under discussion was sequenced for a study of T-cell reconstitution after alpha-beta-depleted transplantation in children. V was pared by 0 bases and J by 5 bases, with 7 bases between. The CDR3 contains 13 residues. A library of TCRbeta sequences, prepared with unique molecular identifiers, was generated. TCRdb recomputed calls from the PCR reads with MiXCR, one row per CDR3 protein. The sample lists about 27,000 distinct CDR3 sequences, roughly a sixth occurring once. This clonotype was seen at least ten times. Its antigen is not known. Whole-study findings and limits: Approximately two months post-transplant, alpha-beta T cells reportedly originated from several hundred expanded graft clones. At one year after transplant, newly produced T cells mostly accounted for T-cell counts and diversity.

The chain links TRBV12-3 or TRBV12-4 to TRBJ1-1; D ambiguous. Source: PBMCs, mostly from graft donor cells, taken 60 days after TCRalphabeta/CD19-depleted stem cell transplant. This TCR came from a male patient under 10 years old who had a stem cell transplant for acute lymphoblastic leukemia, so the T cells may come from the graft donor. The CDR3 DNA is TGTGCCAGCAGTTTAGCGACTAGTACTGAAGCTTTCTTT. As protein: CASSLATSTEAFF.